This is a list of T cell receptor beta chains from one sample in a study of cytomegalovirus exposure and HLA in healthy donors. Sequencing was performed with immunoSEQ multiplex PCR; in TCRdb, only in-frame clones are kept and a portion is missing. The table lists about 230,000 clones, more than 60% of them singletons, with less than 3.5% in the top ten. The sequenced sample consisted of PBMCs. The source of these receptors is a woman in her sixties or seventies in good health and CMV-seropositive. Each CDR3 is given with its conserved first and last residue. Fields, in order: clone size, D gene, J gene, V gene, CDR3 protein, CDR3 DNA. D genes are given only for firm matches. Some rows have no size entry. The others give once, few or many, or a class for an expanded clone.

clone size: few
D gene: .
J gene: TRBJ1-6
V gene: TRBV6-4
CDR3 protein: CASSDGAGRRSPLHF
CDR3 DNA: TGTGCCAGCAGTGACGGGGCCGGGCGTCGCTCACCCCTCCACTTT

clone size: few
D gene: .
J gene: TRBJ2-7
V gene: TRBV6-1
CDR3 protein: CASSERVEQYF
CDR3 DNA: TGTGCCAGCAGTGAACGGGTTGAGCAGTACTTC

clone size: .
D gene: .
J gene: TRBJ1-6
V gene: TRBV5-1
CDR3 protein: CASKLNAGSSYNSPLHF
CDR3 DNA: TGCGCCAGCAAATTAAATGCGGGTAGCTCCTATAATTCACCCCTCCACTTT

clone size: .
D gene: TRBD2
J gene: TRBJ2-3
V gene: TRBV28
CDR3 protein: CASSHGLAGPTDTQYF
CDR3 DNA: TGTGCCAGCAGTCATGGACTAGCGGGGCCCACAGATACGCAGTATTTT

clone size: .
D gene: TRBD2
J gene: TRBJ2-7
V gene: TRBV7-2
CDR3 protein: CASSSTSGGGFSSYEQYF
CDR3 DNA: TGTGCCAGCAGCTCGACTAGCGGGGGGGGATTCAGCTCCTACGAGCAGTACTTC

clone size: once
D gene: .
J gene: TRBJ2-1
V gene: TRBV6-5
CDR3 protein: CASSYSGWNEQFF
CDR3 DNA: TGTGCCAGCAGTTACTCTGGCTGGAATGAGCAGTTCTTC

clone size: few
D gene: TRBD1
J gene: TRBJ2-1
V gene: TRBV30
CDR3 protein: CAWSRRDRYNEQFF
CDR3 DNA: TGTGCCTGGAGTCGCCGGGACAGGTACAATGAGCAGTTCTTC

clone size: once
D gene: .
J gene: TRBJ2-7
V gene: TRBV2
CDR3 protein: CASVADLSSYEQYF
CDR3 DNA: TGTGCCAGCGTAGCGGACCTCTCCTCCTACGAGCAGTACTTC

clone size: .
D gene: TRBD2
J gene: TRBJ2-1
V gene: TRBV19
CDR3 protein: CATLSGRKIGEQFF
CDR3 DNA: TGTGCCACTTTGAGCGGGAGGAAAATAGGGGAGCAGTTCTTC

clone size: .
D gene: .
J gene: TRBJ1-6
V gene: TRBV4-2
CDR3 protein: CASSQVPSNSSPLHF
CDR3 DNA: TGTGCCAGCAGCCAAGTTCCCAGCAACAGTTCACCCCTCCACTTT

clone size: .
D gene: .
J gene: TRBJ2-5
V gene: TRBV5-3
CDR3 protein: CARSQENRVCGETQYF
CDR3 DNA: TGTGCCAGAAGCCAAGAAAACAGGGTCTGTGGAGAGACCCAGTACTTC

clone size: .
D gene: .
J gene: TRBJ2-7
V gene: TRBV6-1
CDR3 protein: CASTGSYEQYF
CDR3 DNA: TGTGCCAGCACGGGCTCCTACGAGCAGTACTTC

clone size: .
D gene: TRBD2
J gene: TRBJ2-1
V gene: TRBV5-1
CDR3 protein: CASSPPSTSGGDNEQFF
CDR3 DNA: TGCGCCAGCAGCCCGCCCTCGACTAGCGGGGGAGACAATGAGCAGTTCTTC

clone size: .
D gene: TRBD1
J gene: TRBJ2-2
V gene: TRBV5-1
CDR3 protein: CASIDGTGRNTGELFF
CDR3 DNA: TGCGCCAGCATCGATGGGACAGGGAGGAACACCGGGGAGCTGTTTTTT

clone size: .
D gene: TRBD1
J gene: TRBJ2-7
V gene: TRBV2
CDR3 protein: CASNNRDRAYEQYF
CDR3 DNA: TGTGCCAGCAATAATCGGGACAGAGCCTACGAGCAGTACTTC

clone size: .
D gene: TRBD1
J gene: TRBJ2-1
V gene: TRBV5-5
CDR3 protein: CASSFDRVSEQFF
CDR3 DNA: TGTGCCAGCAGCTTTGACAGGGTTAGTGAGCAGTTCTTC

clone size: once
D gene: TRBD1
J gene: TRBJ2-1
V gene: TRBV7-9
CDR3 protein: CASSSAGGYYNEQFF
CDR3 DNA: TGTGCCAGCAGCTCCGCAGGGGGCTACTACAATGAGCAGTTCTTC

clone size: .
D gene: .
J gene: TRBJ1-1
V gene: TRBV9
CDR3 protein: CASSVRMNTEAFF
CDR3 DNA: TGTGCCAGCAGCGTCAGGATGAACACTGAAGCTTTCTTT

clone size: once
D gene: TRBD2
J gene: TRBJ2-2
V gene: TRBV4-2
CDR3 protein: CASSAPGGGTGELFF
CDR3 DNA: TGTGCCAGCAGCGCCCCTGGCGGGGGAACCGGGGAGCTGTTTTTT

clone size: .
D gene: TRBD2
J gene: TRBJ2-7
V gene: TRBV7-2
CDR3 protein: CASSLSSGSSYEQYF
CDR3 DNA: TGTGCCAGCAGCTTATCTAGCGGAAGCTCCTACGAGCAGTACTTC

clone size: few
D gene: TRBD1
J gene: TRBJ2-7
V gene: TRBV6-1
CDR3 protein: CASSTTGQGDEQYF
CDR3 DNA: TGTGCCAGCAGTACCACCGGACAGGGCGACGAGCAGTACTTC

clone size: .
D gene: TRBD2
J gene: TRBJ2-3
V gene: TRBV4-1
CDR3 protein: CASSQGLAGGPFTDTQYF
CDR3 DNA: TGCGCCAGCAGCCAAGGGCTAGCGGGAGGCCCTTTCACAGATACGCAGTATTTT

clone size: .
D gene: TRBD1
J gene: TRBJ1-1
V gene: TRBV5-6
CDR3 protein: CASSGRDRGQTEAFF
CDR3 DNA: TGTGCCAGCAGCGGAAGGGACAGGGGTCAGACTGAAGCTTTCTTT

clone size: .
D gene: TRBD2
J gene: TRBJ2-2
V gene: TRBV2
CDR3 protein: CATLGGSGTGELFF
CDR3 DNA: TGTGCCACCCTAGGCGGGAGCGGCACCGGGGAGCTGTTTTTT

clone size: .
D gene: .
J gene: TRBJ1-3
V gene: TRBV21-1
CDR3 protein: CASSKGRGHSSGNTIYF
CDR3 DNA: TGTGCCAGCAGCAAAGGCAGGGGGCATTCCTCTGGAAACACCATATATTTT

clone size: once
D gene: .
J gene: TRBJ1-2
V gene: TRBV7-8
CDR3 protein: CASSPLRGGVGYTF
CDR3 DNA: TGTGCCAGCAGCCCTTTAAGAGGGGGGGTAGGCTACACCTTC

clone size: .
D gene: TRBD1
J gene: TRBJ2-7
V gene: TRBV9
CDR3 protein: CASSVTGGYEQYF
CDR3 DNA: TGTGCCAGCAGCGTAACAGGGGGGTACGAGCAGTACTTC

clone size: .
D gene: .
J gene: TRBJ2-6
V gene: TRBV7-2
CDR3 protein: CASSLLASGANVLTF
CDR3 DNA: TGTGCCAGCAGCTTATTAGCCTCTGGGGCCAACGTCCTGACTTTC

clone size: .
D gene: TRBD1
J gene: TRBJ2-7
V gene: TRBV27
CDR3 protein: CASSPRQGPYEQYF
CDR3 DNA: TGTGCCAGCAGTCCACGACAGGGTCCCTACGAGCAGTACTTC

clone size: .
D gene: .
J gene: TRBJ2-1
V gene: TRBV2
CDR3 protein: CASRGLGGTNEQFF
CDR3 DNA: TGTGCCAGCAGAGGTCTAGGGGGTACGAATGAGCAGTTCTTC

clone size: once
D gene: .
J gene: TRBJ2-7
V gene: TRBV11-2
CDR3 protein: CASSLRWQAYEQYF
CDR3 DNA: TGTGCCAGCAGCTTACGGTGGCAGGCCTACGAGCAGTACTTC

clone size: .
D gene: .
J gene: TRBJ1-6
V gene: TRBV6-5
CDR3 protein: CASSGQGHSPLHF
CDR3 DNA: TGTGCCAGCAGTGGGCAGGGGCACTCACCCCTCCACTTT

clone size: .
D gene: .
J gene: TRBJ1-2
V gene: TRBV2
CDR3 protein: CVLESPGYTF
CDR3 DNA: TGTGTACTCGAGTCCCCTGGCTACACCTTC

clone size: once
D gene: .
J gene: TRBJ1-2
V gene: TRBV19
CDR3 protein: CASSNGGRGYGYTF
CDR3 DNA: TGTGCCAGTAGTAATGGAGGTCGGGGGTATGGCTACACCTTC

clone size: once
D gene: .
J gene: TRBJ1-1
V gene: TRBV9
CDR3 protein: CASSAQGNTEAFF
CDR3 DNA: TGTGCCAGCAGCGCTCAGGGGAACACTGAAGCTTTCTTT

clone size: .
D gene: .
J gene: TRBJ2-7
V gene: TRBV7-3
CDR3 protein: CASSLYGESEQYF
CDR3 DNA: TGTGCCAGCAGCTTATACGGGGAGAGCGAGCAGTACTTC

clone size: .
D gene: TRBD1
J gene: TRBJ1-2
V gene: TRBV11-2
CDR3 protein: CASRQNPGTALGYTF
CDR3 DNA: TGTGCCAGCAGGCAGAATCCCGGGACAGCCCTTGGCTACACCTTC

clone size: .
D gene: TRBD2
J gene: TRBJ2-7
V gene: TRBV9
CDR3 protein: CASSLSGEGEQYF
CDR3 DNA: TGTGCCAGCAGCCTAAGTGGGGAGGGGGAGCAGTACTTC

clone size: .
D gene: TRBD2
J gene: TRBJ2-3
V gene: TRBV4-3
CDR3 protein: CASSQAPPPAGGMADTQYF
CDR3 DNA: TGCGCCAGCAGCCAAGCTCCTCCCCCAGCGGGGGGAATGGCAGATACGCAGTATTTT

clone size: .
D gene: .
J gene: TRBJ1-2
V gene: TRBV9
CDR3 protein: CASSSGQSLGYTF
CDR3 DNA: TGTGCCAGCAGCTCCGGACAAAGCTTGGGCTACACCTTC

clone size: .
D gene: .
J gene: TRBJ1-5
V gene: TRBV6-5
CDR3 protein: CASSRQGNQPQHF
CDR3 DNA: TGTGCCAGCAGCCGACAGGGCAATCAGCCCCAGCATTTT

clone size: .
D gene: TRBD1
J gene: TRBJ2-2
V gene: TRBV28
CDR3 protein: CASSDRGRTGELFF
CDR3 DNA: TGTGCCAGCAGTGACAGGGGGCGAACCGGGGAGCTGTTTTTT

clone size: .
D gene: TRBD2
J gene: TRBJ2-3
V gene: TRBV7-8
CDR3 protein: CASSPRLAGGTDTQYF
CDR3 DNA: TGTGCCAGCAGCCCAAGACTAGCGGGAGGGACAGATACGCAGTATTTT

clone size: .
D gene: TRBD2
J gene: TRBJ2-7
V gene: TRBV19
CDR3 protein: CASARLAGGAYEQYF
CDR3 DNA: TGTGCCAGTGCTAGACTAGCGGGAGGAGCCTACGAGCAGTACTTC

clone size: .
D gene: .
J gene: TRBJ2-7
V gene: TRBV5-1
CDR3 protein: CASSAQQGSYEQYF
CDR3 DNA: TGCGCCAGCAGCGCTCAACAGGGTTCCTACGAGCAGTACTTC

clone size: .
D gene: .
J gene: TRBJ1-5
V gene: TRBV7-2
CDR3 protein: CASSFETSQPQHF
CDR3 DNA: TGTGCCAGCAGCTTCGAGACTTCTCAGCCCCAGCATTTT

clone size: few
D gene: .
J gene: TRBJ1-1
V gene: TRBV18
CDR3 protein: CASSLNRGLNTEAFF
CDR3 DNA: TGTGCCAGCTCCTTGAATCGGGGACTAAACACTGAAGCTTTCTTT

clone size: .
D gene: TRBD2
J gene: TRBJ2-7
V gene: TRBV27
CDR3 protein: CASSRSGGVYEQYF
CDR3 DNA: TGTGCCAGCAGTCGGAGCGGGGGGGTCTACGAGCAGTACTTC